Below, 14 T cell receptor beta chains from the same sample are listed, as sequenced in a study of brain T cells in children with intractable seizures. The time point: blood from clinic visit 5 months post-surgery; TSC patient then seizure free. The repertoire was sequenced with immunoSEQ multiplex PCR; TCRdb's copy has only in-frame clones and lacks some. The table shows 300,000 to 400,000 clones, with about 94% occurring only once. Sequenced material: peripheral blood, taken roughly 5 months after surgery. The receptor source for this set is a boy under three years old with tuberous sclerosis and intractable seizures.

This sequence joins TRBV28 and TRBJ1-5; the D is unclear. The V end lost 1 base, the J end lost 3 bases, and 10 bases lay between the germline ends. The CDR3 runs to 15 residues. The germline gives CDR1 MDHEN, CDR2 SYDVKM. This CDR3 is CASSLLEGYNQPQHF. The DNA of the CDR3 is TGTGCCAGCAGTTTATTAGAAGGTTACAATCAGCCCCAGCATTTT.

This clone has only one observation. CDR3 region: CASRRSRMGTDTQYF. CDR3 DNA sequence: TGTGCCAGCAGACGTTCACGTATGGGCACAGATACGCAGTATTTT. J is TRBJ2-3 and V is TRBV7-9, with D uncertain. The CDR3 consists of 15 residues. V lost 6 bases and J lost 1, with 14 bases in between. Germline lookup yields CDR1 SEHNR and CDR2 FQNEAQ (reference sequence).

This clone was seen a single time. The chain uses TRBV6-5 and TRBJ1-2; TRBD1 matches 7 bases. The CDR3 has 12 residues. Germline V lookup: CDR1 MNHEY, CDR2 SVGAGI. V shed 2 bases, J shed 8 bases, and the junction held 2 bases outside the gene matches. The CDR3 region is CASSYTGEGYTF. CDR3 in DNA: TGTGCCAGCAGTTACACAGGGGAGGGCTACACCTTC.

CDR3 nucleotide sequence: TGTGCCAGCAGCCCCCTCGAGGCGGAGGGTATCAAGATAGCTGAAGCTTTCTTT. Translated, it gives CASSPLEAEGIKIAEAFF. The chain joins TRBV11-3 to TRBJ1-1; D not certain. Germline V gene lookup returns CDR1 SGHNT and CDR2 YENEEA. V lost 5 bases, J lost 6 bases, and 28 bases lay in between. The CDR3 spans 18 residues.

The genes are TRBV11-1 and TRBJ2-7; no reliable D call. Trimming removed 3 bases at V and 2 bases at J, with 11 bases between. CDR3 size: 14 residues. Germline-derived CDR1 and CDR2 are SGHAT and FQDESV (reference sequence). The CDR3 loop is CASSLYGSTYEQYF. CDR3 DNA: TGTGCCAGCAGCTTGTATGGGTCCACCTACGAGCAGTACTTC.

The rearrangement uses TRBV20-1 and TRBJ1-2; D is unresolved. The CDR3 sequence is 14 residues long. Germline CDR1 is DFQATT and CDR2 is SNEGSKA (reference sequence). V dropped 3 bases and J dropped 3 bases, with 14 bases sitting between them. The CDR3 bases are TGCAGTGCTAGTGAGTCGGATCCGTACTATGGCTACACCTTC. Translation: CSASESDPYYGYTF.

This chain joins TRBV5-8 and TRBJ1-1; TRBD1 matches 8 bases. Unmatched junction bases numbered 12, after V lost 4 bases and J lost 10 bases. The CDR3 length is 14 residues. Per germline, CDR1 SGHTS and CDR2 YDEGEE. The CDR3 DNA reads TGTGCCAGCAGCCACCAGGACAGGGTGGTAAGAGCTTTCTTT. This codes for CASSHQDRVVRAFF. The variable domain in full, with the rest retrieved from reference TRBV5-8 and TRBJ1-1, is EAGVTQSPTHLIKTRGQQATLRCSPISGHTSVYWYQQALGLGLQFLLWYDEGEERNRGNFPPRFSGRQFPNYSSELNVNALELEDSALYLCASSHQDRVVRAFFGQGTRLTVV.

This clone was found once. The rearrangement links TRBV18 to TRBJ2-7, with D uncertain. With 3 bases removed from V and 6 bases from J, the gap between germline ends came to 15 bases. The CDR3 is 14 residues long. Germline V CDR1 and CDR2: KGHSH, LQKENI. The CDR3 loop is CASSPSSFEVEQYF. The CDR3 nucleotides read TGTGCCAGCTCACCCTCATCCTTCGAGGTCGAGCAGTACTTC.

V gene TRBV3-1 (or the pseudogene TRBV3-2) combines with J gene TRBJ2-1; D gene unclear. The germline V and J ends were trimmed by 5 bases and 9 bases, with 11 bases remaining between them. The CDR3 runs to 12 residues. The germline V gene has CDR1 LGHDT and CDR2 YNNKEL (reference sequence). In nucleotides, the CDR3 is TGTGCCAGCAGCGGACCCAAAGGTGAGCAGTTCTTC. It encodes CASSGPKGEQFF.

This clone was seen once. The genes are TRBV7-3 and TRBJ2-1, with 8 nucleotides matching TRBD2. The length of the CDR3 is 14 residues. Germline CDR1 is SGHTA and CDR2 is FQGTGA. J was trimmed by 8 bases and V by 4 bases; bases with no gene match: 7. The CDR3 DNA reads as TGTGCCAGCAGCTCTGGACTAGCTTCCGATGAGCAGTTCTTC. It translates to CASSSGLASDEQFF.

The rearrangement joins TRBV5-1 to TRBJ2-1; possible D gene TRBD1, 5 bases. The V end was cut by 4 bases, the J end by 0 bases, with 17 bases between. Looked up from germline, CDR1 is SGHRS and CDR2 is YFSETQ. The CDR3 is 17 residues long. CDR3 bases: TGCGCCAGCAGCCATTATTCCGACAGTGTCTCCTACAATGAGCAGTTCTTC. Its translation is CASSHYSDSVSYNEQFF.

The V gene is TRBV7-9, the J gene TRBJ2-7; the D is unclear. This CDR3 has 10 amino acids. Trimming took off 5 bases at V and 7 bases at J, with 6 bases between the two ends. The germline gives CDR1 SEHNR, CDR2 FQNEAQ (reference sequence). The CDR3, as DNA: TGTGCCAGCAGCCAAGGGGAGCAGTACTTC. It is translated as CASSQGEQYF.

The chain joins TRBV7-2 to TRBJ2-1, with D possibly called TRBD1 or TRBD2 (6 bases each). This CDR3 region has 16 residues. V shed 0 bases and J shed 10 bases, with 19 bases lying between them. CDR1 and CDR2 (germline): SGHTA, FQGNSA. This CDR3 is CASSLAAGLKGGEQFF. CDR3 DNA sequence: TGTGCCAGCAGCTTAGCTGCGGGGCTAAAGGGGGGCGAGCAGTTCTTC.

V usage is TRBV4-1 and J usage is TRBJ2-1; perhaps TRBD1 as D (6 bases). Looked up from germline, CDR1 is MGHRA and CDR2 is YSYEKL. This CDR3 has 15 amino acids. V lost 0 bases and J 3 bases, leaving 9 bases between the germline ends. CDR3: CASSQEGANYNEQFF. As DNA, the CDR3 is TGCGCCAGCAGCCAAGAGGGGGCAAACTACAATGAGCAGTTCTTC.